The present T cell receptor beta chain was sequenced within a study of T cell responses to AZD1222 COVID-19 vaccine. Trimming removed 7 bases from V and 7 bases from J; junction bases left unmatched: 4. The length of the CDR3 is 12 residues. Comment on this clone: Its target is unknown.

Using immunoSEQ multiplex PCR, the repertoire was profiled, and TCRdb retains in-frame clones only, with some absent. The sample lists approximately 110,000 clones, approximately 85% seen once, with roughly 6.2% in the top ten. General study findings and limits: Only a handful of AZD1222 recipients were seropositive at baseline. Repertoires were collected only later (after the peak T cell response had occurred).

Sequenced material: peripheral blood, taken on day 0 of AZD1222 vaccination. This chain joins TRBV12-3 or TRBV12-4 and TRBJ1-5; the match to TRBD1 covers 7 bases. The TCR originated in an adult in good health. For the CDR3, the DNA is TGTGCCAGCAAAGGGGGCGGCCAGCCCCAGCATTTT. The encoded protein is CASKGGGQPQHF.